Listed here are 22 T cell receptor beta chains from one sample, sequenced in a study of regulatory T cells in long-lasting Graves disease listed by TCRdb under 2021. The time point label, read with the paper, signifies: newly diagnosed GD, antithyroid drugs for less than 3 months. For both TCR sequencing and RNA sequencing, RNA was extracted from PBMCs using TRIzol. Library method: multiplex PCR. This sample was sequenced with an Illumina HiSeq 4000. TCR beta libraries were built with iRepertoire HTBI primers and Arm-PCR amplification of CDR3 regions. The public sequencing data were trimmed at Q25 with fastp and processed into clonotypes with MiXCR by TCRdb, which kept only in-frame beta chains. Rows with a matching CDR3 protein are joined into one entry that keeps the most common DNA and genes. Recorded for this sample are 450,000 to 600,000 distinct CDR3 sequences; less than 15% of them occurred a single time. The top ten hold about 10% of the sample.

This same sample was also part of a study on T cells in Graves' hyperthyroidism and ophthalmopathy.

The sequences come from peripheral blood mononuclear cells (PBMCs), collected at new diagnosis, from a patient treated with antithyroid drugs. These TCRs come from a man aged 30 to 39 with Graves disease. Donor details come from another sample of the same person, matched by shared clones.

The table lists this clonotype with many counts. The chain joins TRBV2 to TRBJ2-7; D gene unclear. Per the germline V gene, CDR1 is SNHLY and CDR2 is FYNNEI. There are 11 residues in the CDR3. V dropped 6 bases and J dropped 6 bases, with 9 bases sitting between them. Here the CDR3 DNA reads TGTGCCAGCAGCCAAGAACGCGAGCAGTACTTC. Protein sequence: CASSQEREQYF.

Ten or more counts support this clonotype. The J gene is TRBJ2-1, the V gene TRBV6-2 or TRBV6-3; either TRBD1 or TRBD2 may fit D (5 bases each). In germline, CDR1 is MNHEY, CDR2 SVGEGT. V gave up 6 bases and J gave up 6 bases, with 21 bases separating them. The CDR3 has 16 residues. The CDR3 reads CASRQRGRGVLNEQFF. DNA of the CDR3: TGTGCCAGCAGGCAAAGGGGACGGGGTGTTCTCAATGAGCAGTTCTTC.

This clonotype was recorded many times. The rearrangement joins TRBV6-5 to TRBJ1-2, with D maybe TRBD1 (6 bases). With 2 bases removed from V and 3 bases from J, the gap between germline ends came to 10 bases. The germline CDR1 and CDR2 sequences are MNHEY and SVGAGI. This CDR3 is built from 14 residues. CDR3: CASSYTAGDYGYTF. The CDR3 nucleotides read TGTGCCAGCAGTTACACCGCAGGGGACTATGGCTACACCTTC.

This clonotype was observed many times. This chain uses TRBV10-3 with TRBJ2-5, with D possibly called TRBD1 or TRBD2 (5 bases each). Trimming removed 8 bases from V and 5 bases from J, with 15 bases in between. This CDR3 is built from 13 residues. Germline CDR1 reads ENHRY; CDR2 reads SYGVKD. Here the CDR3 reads CAIASTGSETQYF. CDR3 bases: TGTGCCATCGCTAGCACAGGTTCCGAGACCCAGTACTTC.

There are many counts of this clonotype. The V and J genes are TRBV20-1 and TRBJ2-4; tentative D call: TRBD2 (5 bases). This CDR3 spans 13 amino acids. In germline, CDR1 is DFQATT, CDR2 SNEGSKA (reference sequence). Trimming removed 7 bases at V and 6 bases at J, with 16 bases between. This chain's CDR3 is CSVPAERVNIQYF. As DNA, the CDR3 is TGCAGTGTCCCCGCAGAGAGGGTAAACATTCAGTACTTC.

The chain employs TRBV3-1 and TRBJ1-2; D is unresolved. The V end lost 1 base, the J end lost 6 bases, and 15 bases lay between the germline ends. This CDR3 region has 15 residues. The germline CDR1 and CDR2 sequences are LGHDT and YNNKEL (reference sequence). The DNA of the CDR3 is TGTGCCAGCAGCCAAGGGAGCGGGGTCGGGCATGGCTACACCTTC. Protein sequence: CASSQGSGVGHGYTF.

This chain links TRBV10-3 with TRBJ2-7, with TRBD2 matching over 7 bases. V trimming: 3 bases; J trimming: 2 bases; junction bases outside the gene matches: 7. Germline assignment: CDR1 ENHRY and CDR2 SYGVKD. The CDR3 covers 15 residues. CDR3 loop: CAISDPGTTPYEQYF. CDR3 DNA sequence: TGTGCCATCAGTGACCCCGGGACTACCCCCTACGAGCAGTACTTC.

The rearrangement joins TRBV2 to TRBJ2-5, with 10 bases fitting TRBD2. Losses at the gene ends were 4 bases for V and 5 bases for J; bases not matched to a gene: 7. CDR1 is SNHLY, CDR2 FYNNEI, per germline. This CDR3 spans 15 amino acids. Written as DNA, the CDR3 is TGTGCCAGCAGTGCCGGTGGAGCGGGAGGGGAGACCCAGTACTTC. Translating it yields CASSAGGAGGETQYF.

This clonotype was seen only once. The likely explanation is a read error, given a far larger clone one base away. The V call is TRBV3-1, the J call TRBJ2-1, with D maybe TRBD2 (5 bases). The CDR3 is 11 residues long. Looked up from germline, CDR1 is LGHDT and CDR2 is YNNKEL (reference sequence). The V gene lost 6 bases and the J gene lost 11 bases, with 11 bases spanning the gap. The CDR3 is CASSQRVKQFF. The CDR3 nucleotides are TGTGCCAGCAGTCAGAGGGTGAAGCAGTTCTTC.

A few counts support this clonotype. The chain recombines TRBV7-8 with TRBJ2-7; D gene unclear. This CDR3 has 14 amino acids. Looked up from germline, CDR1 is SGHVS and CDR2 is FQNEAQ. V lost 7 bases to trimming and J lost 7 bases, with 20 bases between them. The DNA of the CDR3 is TGTGCCAGCATCTATGGCGGTTACGACACTGAGCAGTACTTC. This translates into CASIYGGYDTEQYF.

The chain's CDR3 is CASSFGVETDTQYF. In DNA, the CDR3 is TGTGCCAGCAGCTTCGGGGTTGAAACAGATACGCAGTATTTT. The rearrangement joins TRBV11-2 to TRBJ2-3, with a possible D match to TRBD2 (5 bases). V gave up 3 bases and J gave up 3 bases, with 10 bases separating them. Germline assignment: CDR1 SGHAT and CDR2 FQNNGV. The CDR3 spans 14 residues.

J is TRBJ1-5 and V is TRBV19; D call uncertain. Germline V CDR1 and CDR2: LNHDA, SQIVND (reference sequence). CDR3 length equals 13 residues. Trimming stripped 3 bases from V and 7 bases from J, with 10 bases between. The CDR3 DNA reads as TGTGCCAGTAGTATTAGGCGAGAGCAGCCCCAGCATTTT. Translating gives CASSIRREQPQHF. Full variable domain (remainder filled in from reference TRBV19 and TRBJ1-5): DGGITQSPKYLFRKEGQNVTLSCEQNLNHDAMYWYRQDPGQGLRLIYYSQIVNDFQKGDIAEGYSVSREKKESFPLTVTSAQKNPTAFYLCASSIRREQPQHFGDGTRLSIL.

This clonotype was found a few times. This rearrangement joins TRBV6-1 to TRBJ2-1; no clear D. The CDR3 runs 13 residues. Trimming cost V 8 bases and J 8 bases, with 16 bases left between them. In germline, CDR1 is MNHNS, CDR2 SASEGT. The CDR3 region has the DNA TGTGCCAGCGCTAGGGTCTCCCTGGATGAGCAGTTCTTC. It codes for CASARVSLDEQFF.

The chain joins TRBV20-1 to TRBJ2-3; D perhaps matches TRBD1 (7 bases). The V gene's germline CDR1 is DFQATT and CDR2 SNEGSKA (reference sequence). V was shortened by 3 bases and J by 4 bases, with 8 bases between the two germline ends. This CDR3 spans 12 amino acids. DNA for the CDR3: TGCAGTGCTAGCAGGGGGGCAGATACGCAGTATTTT. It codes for CSASRGADTQYF.

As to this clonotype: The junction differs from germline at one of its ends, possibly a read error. The CDR3 protein is CASSPARTGNGYAF. CDR3 bases: TGCGCCAGCAGCCCGGCACGGACAGGGAATGGCTACGCCTTC. The chain employs TRBV5-1 and TRBJ1-2; 8 nucleotides align to TRBD1. Germline V CDR1 and CDR2: SGHRS, YFSETQ. This CDR3 spans 14 amino acids.

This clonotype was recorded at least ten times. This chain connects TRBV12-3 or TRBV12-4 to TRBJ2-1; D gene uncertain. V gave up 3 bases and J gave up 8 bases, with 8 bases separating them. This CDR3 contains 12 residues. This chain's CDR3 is CASSFARDEQFF. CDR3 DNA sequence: TGTGCCAGCAGTTTCGCCCGGGATGAGCAGTTCTTC.

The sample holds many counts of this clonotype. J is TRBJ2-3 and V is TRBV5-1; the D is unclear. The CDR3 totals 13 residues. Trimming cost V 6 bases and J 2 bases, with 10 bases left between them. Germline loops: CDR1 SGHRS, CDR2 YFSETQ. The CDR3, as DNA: TGCGCCAGCACCCACCGGCACACAGATACGCAGTATTTT. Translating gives CASTHRHTDTQYF.

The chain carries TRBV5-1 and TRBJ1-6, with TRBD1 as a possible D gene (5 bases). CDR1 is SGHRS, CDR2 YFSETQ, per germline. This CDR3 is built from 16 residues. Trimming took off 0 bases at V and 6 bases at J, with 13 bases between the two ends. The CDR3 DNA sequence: TGCGCCAGCAGCTTGGCCCCGGGACGCTCTAATTCACCCCTCCACTTT. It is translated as CASSLAPGRSNSPLHF. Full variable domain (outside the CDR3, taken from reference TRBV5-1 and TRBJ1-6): KAGVTQTPRYLIKTRGQQVTLSCSPISGHRSVSWYQQTPGQGLQFLFEYFSETQRNKGNFPGRFSGRQFSNSRSEMNVSTLELGDSALYLCASSLAPGRSNSPLHFGNGTRLTVT.

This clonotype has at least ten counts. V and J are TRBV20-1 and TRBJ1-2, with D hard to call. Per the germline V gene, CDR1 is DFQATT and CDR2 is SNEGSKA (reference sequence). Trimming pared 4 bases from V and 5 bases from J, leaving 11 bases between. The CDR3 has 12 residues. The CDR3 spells CSANSRGYGYTF. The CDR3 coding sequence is TGCAGTGCTAACTCCCGCGGTTATGGCTACACCTTC.

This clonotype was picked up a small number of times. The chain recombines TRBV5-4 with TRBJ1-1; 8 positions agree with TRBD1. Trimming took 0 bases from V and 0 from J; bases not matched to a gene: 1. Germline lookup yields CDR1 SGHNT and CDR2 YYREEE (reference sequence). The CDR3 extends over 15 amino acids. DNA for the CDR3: TGTGCCAGCAGCTTGGGGGACAGGATGAACACTGAAGCTTTCTTT. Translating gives CASSLGDRMNTEAFF.

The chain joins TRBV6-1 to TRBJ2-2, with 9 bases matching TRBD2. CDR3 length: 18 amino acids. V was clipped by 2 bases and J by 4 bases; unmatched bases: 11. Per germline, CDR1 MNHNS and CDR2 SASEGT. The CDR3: CASSELLAGLAGTGELFF. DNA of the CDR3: TGTGCCAGCAGTGAACTCCTAGCGGGGCTCGCGGGCACCGGGGAGCTGTTTTTT.

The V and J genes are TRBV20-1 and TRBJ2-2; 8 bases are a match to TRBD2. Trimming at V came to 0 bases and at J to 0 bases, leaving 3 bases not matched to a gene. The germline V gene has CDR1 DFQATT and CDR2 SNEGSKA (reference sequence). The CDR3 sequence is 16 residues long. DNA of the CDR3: TGCAGTGCTAGAGAACTAGCGGCCGCGAACACCGGGGAGCTGTTTTTT. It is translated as CSARELAAANTGELFF.